Following are 23 T cell receptor beta chains from one sample sequenced in a study of T cell responses to AZD1222 COVID-19 vaccine. The repertoire was sequenced with immunoSEQ multiplex PCR; TCRdb's copy has only in-frame clones and lacks some. The table shows 85,000 to 100,000 clones, with around 84% occurring only once. This specimen consisted of peripheral blood, obtained on day 0 of AZD1222 vaccination. The receptors stem from an adult in good health.

The chain uses TRBV6-1 and TRBJ1-1; D perhaps matches TRBD1 (5 bases). CDR1 and CDR2 (germline): MNHNS, SASEGT. V was cut by 3 bases and J by 1 base, with 12 bases left in between. This CDR3 has 15 amino acids. The CDR3 reads CASSDLPGGNTEAFF. CDR3 coding DNA: TGTGCCAGCAGTGATCTCCCCGGGGGGAACACTGAAGCTTTCTTT.

This chain uses TRBV5-1 with TRBJ2-7; 8 bases match TRBD2. CDR3 length: 14 amino acids. The V gene end was trimmed by 0 bases and the J gene end by 6 bases; junction bases not matched to a gene: 5. Germline V CDR1 and CDR2: SGHRS, YFSETQ. CDR3 region: CASSLEAGVAEQYF. The DNA of the CDR3 is TGCGCCAGCAGCTTGGAAGCGGGAGTGGCCGAGCAGTACTTC.

This clone was seen just once. This sequence joins TRBV27 and TRBJ2-7, with D uncertain. Germline V gene lookup returns CDR1 MNHEY and CDR2 SMNVEV (reference sequence). V lost 2 bases and J 3 bases, leaving 8 bases between the germline ends. This CDR3 spans 13 amino acids. CDR3 residues: CASSLARFYEQYF. CDR3 nucleotides: TGTGCCAGCAGTTTAGCCCGCTTCTACGAGCAGTACTTC.

The chain recombines TRBV30 with TRBJ2-2; 9 bases line up with TRBD1. The CDR3 covers 15 residues. Losses at the gene ends were 5 bases for V and 5 bases for J; bases not matched to a gene: 9. In germline, CDR1 is GTSNPN, CDR2 SVGIG (reference sequence). Written as DNA, the CDR3 is TGTGCCTGGGCTCCGGGACAGGGTTTAACCGGGGAGCTGTTTTTT. Its protein is CAWAPGQGLTGELFF.

This clone came up once. The chain joins TRBV28 to TRBJ2-1; 7 nucleotides agree with TRBD1. The CDR3 runs to 13 residues. Germline V CDR1 and CDR2: MDHEN, SYDVKM. The CDR3 region has the DNA TGTGCTACGACAGGGTCCAACTACGGTGAGCAGTTCTTC. Its protein product is CATTGSNYGEQFF. The full variable domain, its missing parts supplied by reference TRBV28 and TRBJ2-1, is DVKVTQSSRYLVKRTGEKVFLECVQDMDHENMFWYRQDPGLGLRLIYFSYDVKMKEKGDIPEGYSVSREKKERFSLILESASTNQTSMYLCATTGSNYGEQFFGPGTRLTVL.

This clone was recorded only once. The V and J genes are TRBV7-3 and TRBJ2-3, with D possibly TRBD2 on 7 matching bases. The CDR3 runs 18 residues. Germline CDR1 reads SGHTA; CDR2 reads FQGTGA. The V and J ends lost 1 base and 4 bases respectively, with 21 bases between them. CDR3 residues: CASSLRGGGGEDADTQYF. CDR3 bases: TGTGCCAGCAGCTTAAGAGGCGGGGGCGGAGAAGACGCAGATACGCAGTATTTT.

This chain connects TRBV6-1 to TRBJ2-1; D is ambiguous. Trimming shortened V by 2 bases and J by 9 bases, and 5 bases separated the two germline ends. Per germline, CDR1 MNHNS and CDR2 SASEGT. This CDR3 is built from 11 residues. The CDR3 bases are TGTGCCAGCAGTGAACTGGGTGAGCAGTTCTTC. It encodes CASSELGEQFF.

As DNA, the CDR3 is TGTGCCAGCAGCCCGGGTCCCGGAGGGAACTATGGCTACACCTTC. Its protein is CASSPGPGGNYGYTF. This chain uses TRBV6-5 with TRBJ1-2; D is unresolved. Germline lookup yields CDR1 MNHEY and CDR2 SVGAGI. CDR3 length: 15 amino acids. Trimming left V 6 bases short and J 2 bases short, with 16 bases between.

This clone was seen a single time. CDR3 protein: CAWRKTSGRAGAFKNTGELFF. The CDR3 coding sequence is TGTGCCTGGAGGAAGACTAGCGGGAGGGCCGGGGCCTTTAAGAACACCGGGGAGCTGTTTTTT. The chain recombines TRBV30 with TRBJ2-2, with 14 nucleotides matching TRBD2. After removal of 3 bases from V and 1 base from J, the junction contained 16 bases not matched to a gene. CDR1 is GTSNPN and CDR2 is SVGIG in the germline V gene (reference sequence). The CDR3 totals 21 residues.

This clone was counted a few times. The chain employs TRBV28 and TRBJ1-1; TRBD1 matches at 7 bases. The length of the CDR3 is 13 residues. CDR1 and CDR2 (germline): MDHEN, SYDVKM. V lost 5 bases, J lost 0 bases, and 0 bases stayed unmatched. The CDR3 loop reads CASSGQVNTEAFF. Written as DNA, the CDR3 is TGTGCCAGCAGTGGACAGGTGAACACTGAAGCTTTCTTT.

This sequence joins TRBV19 and TRBJ2-1, with D possibly TRBD2 on 7 matching bases. Trimming removed 7 bases at V and 8 bases at J, with 15 bases between. Germline CDR1 LNHDA, CDR2 SQIVND (reference sequence). CDR3 length: 13 residues. CDR3 nucleotides: TGTGCCAGTACCAAGAAGGGGGGGTATGAGCAGTTCTTC. It encodes CASTKKGGYEQFF.

This chain joins TRBV7-2 and TRBJ2-4; D unclear. Germline CDR1 is SGHTA and CDR2 is FQGNSA. The CDR3 extends over 16 amino acids. V was cut by 1 base and J by 2 bases, with 12 bases left in between. CDR3 region: CASSLGPRTTKNIQYF. CDR3 DNA: TGTGCCAGCAGCTTAGGTCCCCGAACGACCAAAAACATTCAGTACTTC. The whole variable domain, remainder taken from reference TRBV7-2 and TRBJ2-4, is GAGVSQSPSNKVTEKGKDVELRCDPISGHTALYWYRQSLGQGLEFLIYFQGNSAPDKSGLPSDRFSAERTGGSVSTLTIQRTQQEDSAVYLCASSLGPRTTKNIQYFGAGTRLSVL.

The chain recombines TRBV7-9 with TRBJ1-1; D perhaps matches TRBD1 (5 bases). The CDR3 has 16 amino acids. Trimming stripped 0 bases from V and 3 bases from J, with 14 bases between. Per the germline V gene, CDR1 is SEHNR and CDR2 is FQNEAQ (reference sequence). DNA for the CDR3: TGTGCCAGCAGCTTAGCGCCCGGGACGATCGACACTGAAGCTTTCTTT. It translates to CASSLAPGTIDTEAFF.

The genes are TRBV28 and TRBJ2-7, with TRBD2 matching 11 bases. The CDR3 extends over 14 amino acids. J was trimmed by 4 bases and V by 6 bases; bases with no gene match: 5. Germline CDR1 reads MDHEN; CDR2 reads SYDVKM. CDR3 in DNA: TGTGCCAGCAGCTGGATAGCGGGAGGGTACGAGCAGTACTTC. Its protein product is CASSWIAGGYEQYF.

This rearrangement joins TRBV11-2 to TRBJ1-3, with 7 bases matching TRBD1. The CDR3 loop spans 16 amino acids. Germline lookup yields CDR1 SGHAT and CDR2 FQNNGV. Trimming took 5 bases from V and 0 from J; bases not matched to a gene: 7. This CDR3 is CASSLRGSTSGNTIYF. The CDR3 DNA reads as TGTGCCAGCAGCCTCAGGGGGAGTACCTCTGGAAACACCATATATTTT.

The chain uses TRBV18 and TRBJ1-6, with D possibly TRBD1 on 5 matching bases. Trimming cost V 3 bases and J 5 bases, with 14 bases left between them. The CDR3 has 16 amino acids. Germline V gives CDR1 KGHSH, CDR2 LQKENI. In DNA form, the CDR3 reads TGTGCCAGCTCACCTGGGACGACGGACGATAATTCACCCCTCCACTTT. Translation gives CASSPGTTDDNSPLHF. The full variable domain, rest sourced from reference TRBV18 and TRBJ1-6, is NAGVMQNPRHLVRRRGQEARLRCSPMKGHSHVYWYRQLPEEGLKFMVYLQKENIIDESGMPKERFSAEFPKEGPSILRIQQVVRGDSAAYFCASSPGTTDDNSPLHFGNGTRLTVT.

This sequence joins TRBV5-6 and TRBJ1-2; a weak D match, TRBD1 (6 bases). This CDR3 has 14 amino acids. Trimming shortened V by 0 bases and J by 4 bases, and 10 bases separated the two germline ends. Germline CDR1 reads SGHDT; CDR2 reads YYEEEE. The CDR3 is CASSLGGGSYGYTF. The CDR3 region has the DNA TGTGCCAGCAGCTTGGGAGGGGGGTCCTATGGCTACACCTTC. Full variable domain (missing parts from reference TRBV5-6 and TRBJ1-2): DAGVTQSPTHLIKTRGQQVTLRCSPKSGHDTVSWYQQALGQGPQFIFQYYEEEERQRGNFPDRFSGHQFPNYSSELNVNALLLGDSALYLCASSLGGGSYGYTFGSGTRLTVV.

The rearrangement joins TRBV29-1 to TRBJ1-2; D gene ambiguous. V was trimmed by 4 bases and J by 8 bases, leaving 11 bases between them. The CDR3 is made up of 11 amino acids. Germline V gives CDR1 SQVTM, CDR2 ANQGSEA. CDR3 sequence reads: CSVVFNWGYTF. The CDR3 region has the DNA TGCAGCGTTGTTTTCAATTGGGGCTACACCTTC.

This chain connects TRBV5-6 to TRBJ2-7, with D maybe TRBD1 (6 bases). This CDR3 is built from 15 residues. Between the trimmed V and J ends, which lost 3 bases and 3 bases, there was a span of 16 bases. Per the germline V gene, CDR1 is SGHDT and CDR2 is YYEEEE. CDR3 amino acids: CASSSGKTGVYEQYF. CDR3 sequence (DNA): TGTGCCAGCAGCTCGGGGAAGACAGGTGTCTACGAGCAGTACTTC.

This chain joins TRBV5-6 and TRBJ2-5; D remains unclear. Germline assignment: CDR1 SGHDT and CDR2 YYEEEE. The CDR3 is made up of 15 amino acids. V was cut by 2 bases and J by 1 base, with 12 bases left in between. As DNA, the CDR3 is TGTGCCAGCAGCTTATTGAGCACTCCCCAAGAGACCCAGTACTTC. Protein: CASSLLSTPQETQYF. Supplemented by reference TRBV5-6 and TRBJ2-5, the full variable domain reads DAGVTQSPTHLIKTRGQQVTLRCSPKSGHDTVSWYQQALGQGPQFIFQYYEEEERQRGNFPDRFSGHQFPNYSSELNVNALLLGDSALYLCASSLLSTPQETQYFGPGTRLLVL.

This clone was found once. The CDR3 DNA reads TGTGCCAGCAGTTACATAGACACTTCACCCCTCCACTTT. Its translation: CASSYIDTSPLHF. V gene TRBV6-2 or TRBV6-3 combines with J gene TRBJ1-6; D is uncertain. CDR1 MNHEY and CDR2 SVGEGT come from the germline V gene. V was shortened by 2 bases and J by 9 bases, with 8 bases between the two germline ends. This CDR3 comprises 13 residues.

The V gene is TRBV18, the J gene TRBJ2-5; D is undetermined. V was clipped by 6 bases and J by 4 bases, with 12 bases between them. The germline V gene encodes CDR1 KGHSH and CDR2 LQKENI. The CDR3 runs to 13 residues. CDR3 nucleotides: TGTGCCAGCTCCCCGGGTCTGGGAGAGACCCAGTACTTC. Translation: CASSPGLGETQYF.

This clone was seen a single time. The chain recombines TRBV30 with TRBJ2-1; D call uncertain. This CDR3 region has 16 residues. The V end was cut by 5 bases, the J end by 0 bases, with 17 bases between. Germline V CDR1 and CDR2: GTSNPN, SVGIG (reference sequence). CDR3 sequence reads: CAWLALLPSSYNEQFF. CDR3 DNA sequence: TGTGCCTGGCTTGCTTTATTGCCCAGCTCCTACAATGAGCAGTTCTTC. The full variable domain, its missing parts supplied by reference TRBV30 and TRBJ2-1, is SQTIHQWPATLVQPVGSPLSLECTVEGTSNPNLYWYRQAAGRGLQLLFYSVGIGQISSEVPQNLSASRPQDRQFILSSKKLLLSDSGFYLCAWLALLPSSYNEQFFGPGTRLTVL.